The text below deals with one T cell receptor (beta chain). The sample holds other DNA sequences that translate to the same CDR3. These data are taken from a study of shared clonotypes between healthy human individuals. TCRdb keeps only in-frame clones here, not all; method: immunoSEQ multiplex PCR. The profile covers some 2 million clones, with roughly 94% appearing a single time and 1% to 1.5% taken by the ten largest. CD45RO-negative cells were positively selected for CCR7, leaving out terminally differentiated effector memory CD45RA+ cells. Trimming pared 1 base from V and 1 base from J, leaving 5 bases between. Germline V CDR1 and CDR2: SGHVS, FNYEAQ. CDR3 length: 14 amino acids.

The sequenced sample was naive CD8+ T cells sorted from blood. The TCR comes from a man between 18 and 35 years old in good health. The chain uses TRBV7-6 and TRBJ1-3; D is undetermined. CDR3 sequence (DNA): TGTGCCAGCAGCTTAGATGGGTCTGGAAACACCATATATTTT. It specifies CASSLDGSGNTIYF.